This T cell receptor beta chain was obtained from a study of blood T cell repertoires in COVID-19. The table came from immunoSEQ multiplex PCR; TCRdb's copy has only in-frame clones and leaves some out. Of about 160,000 clones in the sample, over 75% are singletons; the top ten hold about 5.3%. CDR1 is KGHDR and CDR2 is SFDVKD in the germline V gene. V lost 1 base to trimming and J lost 12 bases, with 18 bases between them. The length of the CDR3 is 15 residues. The count of this clone is one. The sequence came from a woman in her 40s with acute COVID-19. V gene TRBV24-1 combines with J gene TRBJ2-1, with D possibly being TRBD2 (5 bases). The sequenced sample was PBMCs or T cells enriched from blood (not recorded which). This CDR3 reads CATSDFADLQAAQFF. In DNA form, the CDR3 reads TGTGCCACCAGTGATTTCGCCGACCTACAAGCGGCGCAGTTCTTC.